Presented here are 8 T cell receptor beta chains from one specimen sequenced in a study of cytomegalovirus exposure and HLA in healthy donors. Using immunoSEQ multiplex PCR, the repertoire was profiled, and TCRdb retains in-frame clones only, with some absent. Found here are approximately 150,000 clones, about 88% of them singletons; the top ten hold 2.5% to 4%. The sample taken for sequencing was PBMCs. The receptors originated from a woman between 18 and 30 years old in good health and CMV-seropositive.

The chain is built from TRBV10-1 and TRBJ1-2; D is unresolved. Trimming stripped 4 bases from V and 5 bases from J, with 8 bases between. The germline gives CDR1 WNHNN, CDR2 SYGVQD (reference sequence). The CDR3 runs to 12 residues. CDR3 nucleotides: TGCGCCAGCAGTGTGGCAGCGTATGGCTACACCTTC. It specifies CASSVAAYGYTF.

This chain uses TRBV2 with TRBJ2-2; 7 bases agree with TRBD1. V lost 7 bases to trimming and J lost 4 bases; unmatched junction nucleotides: 9. Germline lookup yields CDR1 SNHLY and CDR2 FYNNEI. The CDR3 is made up of 15 amino acids. The CDR3 spells CASTPWTGSTGELFF. The CDR3 DNA follows: TGTGCCAGCACGCCCTGGACAGGTAGCACCGGGGAGCTGTTTTTT.

The rearrangement uses TRBV18 and TRBJ2-7; 11 positions agree with TRBD2. CDR1 KGHSH and CDR2 LQKENI come from the germline V gene. With 2 bases clipped from V and 7 bases from J, the junction kept 10 bases outside the gene matches. The CDR3 totals 16 residues. The CDR3, as DNA: TGTGCCAGCTCACCAGAAGGGCTAGCGGGAGGTGGGGAGCAGTACTTC. It codes for CASSPEGLAGGGEQYF.

This sequence joins TRBV6-6 and TRBJ2-7; the D gene is possibly TRBD1 (6 bases). The germline V gene has CDR1 MNHNY and CDR2 SVGAGI (reference sequence). The CDR3 contains 15 residues. V was cut by 6 bases and J by 0 bases, with 15 bases left in between. CDR3 sequence reads: CASSPGHSDSYEQYF. CDR3 bases: TGTGCCAGCAGCCCGGGACACAGTGACTCCTACGAGCAGTACTTC.

The V gene is TRBV5-1, the J gene TRBJ1-4, with TRBD1 matching over 7 bases. CDR1 is SGHRS and CDR2 is YFSETQ in the germline V gene. V was clipped by 2 bases and J by 8 bases; unmatched bases: 0. The CDR3 extends over 12 amino acids. The DNA of the CDR3 is TGCGCCAGCAGCTTCAGGGGGGAAAAACTGTTTTTT. This encodes CASSFRGEKLFF.

A few counts support this clone. The V gene is TRBV25-1, the J gene TRBJ1-2; the match to TRBD1 covers 7 bases. This CDR3 is 12 amino acids long. Trimming cost V 10 bases and J 4 bases; bases outside gene matches: 6. The germline V gene encodes CDR1 MGHDK and CDR2 SYGVNS. This chain's CDR3 is CATRQGVYGYTF. For the CDR3, the DNA is TGTGCCACCAGACAGGGCGTCTATGGCTACACCTTC.

The chain couples TRBV6-1 to TRBJ2-7; D is possibly TRBD2 (6 bases). Germline loops: CDR1 MNHNS, CDR2 SASEGT. V lost 3 bases to trimming and J lost 0 bases, with 12 bases between them. The CDR3 length is 15 residues. DNA of the CDR3: TGTGCCAGCAGTGACGGCGGGATCAGCTCCTACGAGCAGTACTTC. Amino acid sequence: CASSDGGISSYEQYF.

The chain couples TRBV6-6 to TRBJ2-7; 9 bases agree with TRBD2. Germline V gene sequence: CDR1 MNHNY, CDR2 SVGAGI (reference sequence). The length of the CDR3 is 12 residues. Losses at the gene ends were 6 bases for V and 7 bases for J; bases not matched to a gene: 4. For the CDR3, the DNA is TGTGCCAGCAGACGGACTAGCGATGAGCAGTACTTC. Encoded protein: CASRRTSDEQYF.